The clone carrying this T cell receptor beta chain was seen a handful of times. This record comes from a study of T cells in Graves' hyperthyroidism and ophthalmopathy. TCR beta CDR3 regions were amplified from RNA. Using the HTBI primer set, a first-round RT-PCR was run on the TCR CDR3. TCRdb redid the calling of the multiplex PCR reads with MiXCR, one entry per CDR3 protein. The sample holds around 760,000 distinct CDR3 sequences, 30% to 40% seen once. The hyperthyroidism was newly diagnosed and had lasted under 2 months; the patients were aged 18 to 65. This CDR3 comprises 15 residues. V was pared by 8 bases and J by 7 bases, with 24 bases between.

The source of this sequence is a woman aged 35 to 49 with Graves' hyperthyroidism. The chain links TRBV12-3 or TRBV12-4 to TRBJ2-7; D possibly matches TRBD1 or TRBD2 (5 bases each). The sequenced sample was blood. In nucleotides, the CDR3 is TGTGCCAGCCTAATATACGGGGCCGCTTTACGAGAGCAGTACTTC. Translated, it gives CASLIYGAALREQYF.